The 22 T cell receptor beta chains in this list originate from one sample, sequenced in a study of Ad26.COV2.S vaccination and SARS-CoV-2 variants. Sample treatment: about 20 received Ad26.COV2.S at low or high dose, single or two shots; 5 received placebo; per-sample allocation not given. The investigators took samples on day 63 after the first vaccine or placebo injection. The method was immunoSEQ multiplex PCR; TCRdb's version includes in-frame clones alone and lacks a portion of them. The profile shows a few hundred thousand clones, 83% of them singletons. The material sequenced was peripheral blood, taken in a trial of Ad26.COV2.S vaccine versus placebo. Source of these receptors: a person aged 18-60 years who received the Ad26.COV2.S COVID-19 vaccine or a placebo.

V usage is TRBV6-2 or TRBV6-3 and J usage is TRBJ2-6; no definite D call. V lost 0 bases and J 0 bases, leaving 3 bases between the germline ends. The CDR3 is 15 amino acids. Germline-derived CDR1 and CDR2 are MNHEY and SVGEGT. The CDR3, as DNA: TGTGCCAGCAGTTACTCCCTCTCTGGGGCCAACGTCCTGACTTTC. This gives the protein CASSYSLSGANVLTF.

This rearrangement joins TRBV5-4 to TRBJ2-1; 8 nucleotides line up with TRBD2. This CDR3 spans 15 amino acids. V lost 4 bases to trimming and J lost 6 bases; unmatched junction nucleotides: 9. The V gene's germline CDR1 is SGHNT and CDR2 YYREEE (reference sequence). In nucleotides, the CDR3 is TGTGCCAGCAGCCCAAGCGGGAGTAGGGCCAATGAGCAGTTCTTC. This translates into CASSPSGSRANEQFF.

The gene calls are TRBV7-9 and TRBJ1-4; a possible D gene is TRBD1 (5 bases). CDR1 SEHNR and CDR2 FQNEAQ come from the germline V gene (reference sequence). Between the trimmed V and J ends, which lost 3 bases and 5 bases, there was a span of 7 bases. The CDR3 is 13 amino acids. The CDR3 sequence: CASSFGGNEKLFF. For the CDR3, the DNA is TGTGCCAGCAGCTTTGGGGGAAATGAAAAACTGTTTTTT.

This rearrangement joins TRBV2 to TRBJ2-7; 9 bases line up with TRBD1. This CDR3 has 14 residues. J gave up 6 bases and V 6 bases, and 9 bases lay outside the gene matches. The germline V gene has CDR1 SNHLY and CDR2 FYNNEI. This chain's CDR3 is CASRRGTGNAEQYF. Here the CDR3 DNA reads TGTGCCAGCAGGAGGGGGACAGGGAACGCCGAGCAGTACTTC. The complete variable domain, with remaining parts taken from reference TRBV2 and TRBJ2-7, reads EPEVTQTPSHQVTQMGQEVILRCVPISNHLYFYWYRQILGQKVEFLVSFYNNEISEKSEIFDDQFSVERPDGSNFTLKIRSTKLEDSAMYFCASRRGTGNAEQYFGPGTRLTVT.

The chain employs TRBV2 and TRBJ2-5; 9 bases align to TRBD1. This CDR3 region has 14 residues. Per the germline V gene, CDR1 is SNHLY and CDR2 is FYNNEI. The trim removed 5 bases at V and 2 bases at J, leaving 3 bases unmatched. The CDR3 DNA reads TGTGCCAGCAGTCCGACAGGGGGACAAGAGACCCAGTACTTC. It encodes CASSPTGGQETQYF. Together with reference TRBV2 and TRBJ2-5, the CDR3 gives the full variable domain: EPEVTQTPSHQVTQMGQEVILRCVPISNHLYFYWYRQILGQKVEFLVSFYNNEISEKSEIFDDQFSVERPDGSNFTLKIRSTKLEDSAMYFCASSPTGGQETQYFGPGTRLLVL.

This clone has more than one count but fewer than ten. This rearrangement joins TRBV7-6 to TRBJ2-2, with 10 nucleotides matching TRBD2. The CDR3 totals 19 residues. Germline lookup yields CDR1 SGHVS and CDR2 FNYEAQ. The V and J ends lost 4 bases and 4 bases, in that order; junction bases with no gene match: 15. DNA of the CDR3: TGTGCCAGCAGCTCCCAAGCGGGGGGGTCCGACTCGGGCACCGGGGAGCTGTTTTTT. As protein: CASSSQAGGSDSGTGELFF.

V usage is TRBV6-1 and J usage is TRBJ1-2, with D maybe TRBD1 (6 bases). Trimming removed 0 bases from V and 4 bases from J, with 15 bases in between. The germline V gene has CDR1 MNHNS and CDR2 SASEGT. The CDR3 is 16 residues long. CDR3: CASSEAGRGAVYGYTF. For the CDR3, the DNA is TGTGCCAGCAGTGAAGCAGGAAGGGGGGCAGTCTATGGCTACACCTTC.

This clone was observed a few times. The V gene is TRBV6-4, the J gene TRBJ2-7, with 9 nucleotides matching TRBD1. The CDR3 is 16 amino acids. V lost 4 bases, J lost 3 bases, and 10 bases stayed unmatched. CDR1 MRHNA and CDR2 SNTAGT come from the germline V gene. The CDR3 reads CASSVTPGTGIYEQYF. CDR3 sequence (DNA): TGTGCCAGCAGTGTTACTCCCGGGACAGGGATCTACGAGCAGTACTTC.

This chain uses TRBV11-2 with TRBJ2-5; maybe TRBD1 (5 bases). V gave up 4 bases and J gave up 2 bases, with 14 bases separating them. The CDR3 consists of 15 residues. Germline values: CDR1 SGHAT, CDR2 FQNNGV. CDR3 sequence reads: CASSSPRGGQETQYF. CDR3 nucleotides: TGTGCCAGCAGCTCCCCTAGGGGTGGGCAAGAGACCCAGTACTTC.

The chain links TRBV7-3 to TRBJ2-3; no reliable D call. CDR3 length: 15 amino acids. CDR1 and CDR2 (germline): SGHTA, FQGTGA. V shed 2 bases and J shed 1 base, with 10 bases lying between them. This CDR3 is CASSLGRFGTDTQYF. CDR3 DNA: TGTGCCAGCAGCTTAGGTCGGTTCGGCACAGATACGCAGTATTTT.

The chain carries TRBV11-2 and TRBJ1-2; tentative D call: TRBD1 (5 bases). With 5 bases removed from V and 4 bases from J, the gap between germline ends came to 17 bases. Germline V gives CDR1 SGHAT, CDR2 FQNNGV. The length of the CDR3 is 15 residues. This CDR3 reads CASSPPGVQTYGYTF. CDR3 coding DNA: TGTGCCAGCAGCCCCCCGGGGGTGCAGACCTATGGCTACACCTTC.

V gene TRBV2 combines with J gene TRBJ1-5; D unresolved. Trimming pared 6 bases from V and 11 bases from J, leaving 11 bases between. The CDR3 covers 11 residues. Germline V lookup: CDR1 SNHLY, CDR2 FYNNEI. The CDR3 DNA reads TGTGCCAGCAGCCACGATGCGGCCCAGCATTTT. Translation: CASSHDAAQHF.

The chain has TRBV3-1 (or the pseudogene TRBV3-2) and TRBJ2-5; 12 bases are shared with TRBD2. CDR1 LGHDT and CDR2 YNNKEL come from the germline V gene (reference sequence). V dropped 2 bases and J dropped 4; count of bases not matched to a gene: 5. CDR3 length: 16 amino acids. CDR3 loop: CASSQRLAGVGETQYF. In DNA, the CDR3 is TGTGCCAGCAGCCAACGACTAGCGGGGGTGGGAGAGACCCAGTACTTC.

J is TRBJ2-1 and V is TRBV7-3; D possibly corresponds to TRBD1 (5 bases). Germline CDR1 reads SGHTA; CDR2 reads FQGTGA. Trimming took off 5 bases at V and 2 bases at J, with 13 bases between the two ends. The length of the CDR3 is 15 residues. The CDR3 is CASSKAGAPYNEQFF. The CDR3 nucleotides read TGTGCCAGCAGCAAGGCTGGGGCGCCCTACAATGAGCAGTTCTTC.

About this clone itself: The junction shows a germline mismatch at one end, possibly a read error. The V and J genes are TRBV5-5 and TRBJ2-5; 8 nucleotides align to TRBD2. CDR1 and CDR2 from the germline V gene are SGHKS and YYEKEE (reference sequence). The CDR3 is made up of 15 amino acids. The CDR3 DNA follows: TGTGCCCGCAGCGAGGGGACTCGCGGGGGGGAGACCCAGTACTTC. This translates into CARSEGTRGGETQYF.

This clone has a handful of counts. V usage is TRBV5-1 and J usage is TRBJ1-3; 7 bases line up with TRBD1. The junction had 4 bases not matched to a gene; V was cut back by 4 bases and J by 0 bases. Germline V CDR1 and CDR2: SGHRS, YFSETQ. The CDR3 has 15 residues. This CDR3 reads CASSPRTGSGNTIYF. Here the CDR3 DNA reads TGCGCCAGCAGCCCCCGGACAGGCTCTGGAAACACCATATATTTT.

The chain carries TRBV7-2 and TRBJ2-3, with 8 bases fitting TRBD1. The CDR3 covers 15 residues. CDR1 is SGHTA, CDR2 FQGNSA, per germline. V was clipped by 8 bases and J by 0 bases; unmatched bases: 7. CDR3 protein: CASRPDRASTDTQYF. The DNA of the CDR3 is TGTGCCAGCCGCCCGGACAGGGCAAGCACAGATACGCAGTATTTT. Drawing the rest from reference TRBV7-2 and TRBJ2-3, the complete variable domain is GAGVSQSPSNKVTEKGKDVELRCDPISGHTALYWYRQSLGQGLEFLIYFQGNSAPDKSGLPSDRFSAERTGGSVSTLTIQRTQQEDSAVYLCASRPDRASTDTQYFGPGTRLTVL.

J is TRBJ2-5 and V is TRBV12-3 or TRBV12-4; D is uncertain. This CDR3 comprises 11 residues. Trimming removed 6 bases from V and 5 bases from J, with 7 bases in between. CDR3 DNA sequence: TGTGCCAGCAGCGTCTCGGAGACCCAGTACTTC. This sequence encodes CASSVSETQYF.

The gene calls are TRBV5-4 and TRBJ1-4, with 8 bases identical to TRBD1. The CDR3 contains 13 residues. J was trimmed by 8 bases and V by 1 base; bases with no gene match: 1. Germline V gene data show CDR1 as SGHNT and CDR2 as YYREEE (reference sequence). CDR3 sequence (DNA): TGTGCCAGCAGCTTGTACAGGGGGGAAAAACTGTTTTTT. Protein product: CASSLYRGEKLFF.

This chain connects TRBV6-6 to TRBJ1-6; D not certain. With 5 bases removed from V and 8 bases from J, the gap between germline ends came to 13 bases. Per germline, CDR1 MNHNY and CDR2 SVGAGI (reference sequence). The CDR3 covers 14 residues. The CDR3 spells CASSPPASYSPLHF. For the CDR3, the DNA is TGTGCCAGCAGTCCCCCAGCGAGCTATTCACCCCTCCACTTT.

The CDR3 region has the DNA TGTGCCAGCAGCTTATACAATGAGCCGGACCGGGACAGTCTCAATGAGCAGTTCTTC. The encoded protein is CASSLYNEPDRDSLNEQFF. The chain joins TRBV11-3 to TRBJ2-1, with TRBD1 identical over 7 bases. The ends lost 2 bases at V and 6 bases at J; junction bases unmatched: 19. Germline CDR1 is SGHNT and CDR2 is YENEEA. The CDR3 runs 19 residues.

This chain links TRBV18 with TRBJ1-3; D perhaps matches TRBD1 (6 bases). There are 15 residues in the CDR3. CDR1 is KGHSH, CDR2 LQKENI, per germline. Trimming stripped 3 bases from V and 4 bases from J, with 13 bases between. The DNA of the CDR3 is TGTGCCAGCTCACCCAACACAGGGTCAGGAAACACCATATATTTT. Residues: CASSPNTGSGNTIYF.